Below are 26 T cell receptor beta chains sequenced from a single sample in a study of blood T cells in healthy people across ages. The use of a sample-barcoded 5' primer and a J-beta primer mix characterized a second PCR of roughly 7 to 11 cycles. TCRdb analysed the 5' RACE reads with MiXCR anew, one entry per CDR3 protein. The sample records 630,000 or so distinct CDR3 sequences, less than 40% being singletons. The sample taken for sequencing was blood. The receptor source for this set is a woman of 80 years or more in good health.

The chain is built from TRBV5-1 and TRBJ2-3; D tentatively fits TRBD1 or TRBD2 (5 bases each). Per germline, CDR1 SGHRS and CDR2 YFSETQ. The CDR3 contains 20 residues. The V gene lost 4 bases and the J gene lost 0 bases, with 27 bases spanning the gap. In nucleotides, the CDR3 is TGCGCCAGCAGCAGCGGTCTTGACCTGGGGCACTTACCTAGCACAGATACGCAGTATTTT. The encoded protein is CASSSGLDLGHLPSTDTQYF.

This chain links TRBV20-1 with TRBJ1-1, with D unclear. This CDR3 is built from 13 residues. Trimming took off 6 bases at V and 5 bases at J, with 16 bases between the two ends. CDR1 DFQATT and CDR2 SNEGSKA come from the germline V gene (reference sequence). As DNA, the CDR3 is TGCAGTGCCCAGAGAGGTGGTAGAACTGAAGCTTTCTTT. Translation gives CSAQRGGRTEAFF.

Turning to this clonotype: A much larger clonotype is one base distant, so this may be a read error. The rearrangement joins TRBV7-9 to TRBJ2-5; 14 positions match TRBD2. The DNA end is more similar to TRBJ2-7, so the J call may be wrong. The CDR3 has 17 residues. Germline V gene lookup returns CDR1 SEHNR and CDR2 FQNEAQ (reference sequence). In DNA, the CDR3 is TGTGCCAGCAGCTTGGGGACTAGCGGGAGCTCCATCTACGAGCAGTACTTC. Protein product: CASSLGTSGSSIYEQYF.

This clonotype was seen many times. V is TRBV27 and J is TRBJ2-7, with TRBD1 identical over 7 bases. V lost 6 bases to trimming and J lost 7 bases; unmatched junction nucleotides: 6. The length of the CDR3 is 12 residues. CDR1 is MNHEY, CDR2 SMNVEV, per germline (reference sequence). The CDR3 loop is CASSLSRGEQYF. Written as DNA, the CDR3 is TGTGCCAGCAGCCTAAGCAGGGGGGAGCAGTACTTC.

A few counts support this clonotype. The V gene is TRBV7-2, the J gene TRBJ2-3; the D gene could be TRBD1 or TRBD2 (5 bases each). The CDR3 is made up of 13 amino acids. CDR1 is SGHTA, CDR2 FQGNSA, per germline. V was shortened by 5 bases and J by 6 bases, with 12 bases between the two germline ends. The CDR3, as DNA: TGTGCCAGCAGCATCCTCAGGGAGGATACGCAGTATTTT. Translation: CASSILREDTQYF.

The table lists this clonotype with many counts. The chain links TRBV20-1 to TRBJ2-7, with a possible D match to TRBD2 (6 bases). This CDR3 contains 12 residues. V lost 1 base to trimming and J lost 6 bases, with 10 bases between them. CDR1 and CDR2 (germline): DFQATT, SNEGSKA (reference sequence). The CDR3 is CSARGGVAEQYF. In DNA form, the CDR3 reads TGCAGTGCTAGAGGGGGGGTGGCCGAGCAGTACTTC.

J is TRBJ2-7 and V is TRBV11-2, with unresolved D. There are 15 residues in the CDR3. CDR1 is SGHAT and CDR2 is FQNNGV in the germline V gene. V shed 0 bases and J shed 6 bases, with 15 bases lying between them. The CDR3 DNA sequence: TGTGCCAGCAGCTTAGATAGGATCACCTCCACCGAGCAGTACTTC. Its translation: CASSLDRITSTEQYF. Together with reference TRBV11-2 and TRBJ2-7, the CDR3 gives the full variable domain: EAGVAQSPRYKIIEKRQSVAFWCNPISGHATLYWYQQILGQGPKLLIQFQNNGVVDDSQLPKDRFSAERLKGVDSTLKIQPAKLEDSAVYLCASSLDRITSTEQYFGPGTRLTVT.

Concerning this clonotype: Given a much more abundant clone one base away, this may be a read error. V usage is TRBV7-3 and J usage is TRBJ2-5, with D hard to call. The CDR3 spans 17 residues. The V and J ends lost 2 bases and 11 bases respectively, with 27 bases between them. Germline V gene lookup returns CDR1 SGHTA and CDR2 FQGTGA. The CDR3 is CASSLGLGAKGVNEQYF. DNA for the CDR3: TGTGCCAGCAGCTTAGGTTTGGGCGCTAAAGGTGTCAATGAGCAGTACTTC. The full variable domain, completed using reference TRBV7-3 and TRBJ2-5, is GAGVSQTPSNKVTEKGKYVELRCDPISGHTALYWYRQSLGQGPEFLIYFQGTGAADDSGLPNDRFFAVRPEGSVSTLKIQRTERGDSAVYLCASSLGLGAKGVNEQYFGPGTRLLVL.

This clonotype showed up just once. A much larger clone lies one base from this, so it may be a read error. The chain is built from TRBV6-1 and TRBJ1-5; 8 nucleotides agree with TRBD1. The germline V gene encodes CDR1 MNHNS and CDR2 SASEGT. This CDR3 comprises 15 residues. The DNA for the CDR3 is TGTGCCGGCAGTGACCCGACAGGGGTTGGACAGCCCCAGCATTTT. Protein product: CAGSDPTGVGQPQHF.

This chain connects TRBV7-2 to TRBJ2-1; TRBD2 matches at 9 bases. CDR3 length: 15 residues. Germline V gene data show CDR1 as SGHTA and CDR2 as FQGNSA. V shed 5 bases, J shed 6 bases, and the junction held 8 bases outside the gene matches. CDR3 bases: TGTGCCAGCAGCCGCTCCTGGCGGGAGGGCAATGAGCAGTTCTTC. Encoded protein: CASSRSWREGNEQFF.

In the case of this clonotype: This may be a read error: a much more frequent sequence differs by one nucleotide. The J gene is TRBJ2-6, the V gene TRBV6-5; D gene unclear. Trimming took off 6 bases at V and 3 bases at J, with 15 bases between the two ends. CDR1 and CDR2 from the germline V gene are MNHEY and SVGAGI. The CDR3 loop spans 16 amino acids. The DNA of the CDR3 is TGTGCCAGCAGCTATTGGAAGAGCTGTGGGGCCAACGTCCTGACTTTC. As protein: CASSYWKSCGANVLTF.

The genes are TRBV5-1 and TRBJ2-5, with a possible D match to TRBD1 (7 bases). The closer fit of TRBJ2-7 to the DNA end suggests the J call may be wrong. The CDR3 covers 16 residues. CDR1 and CDR2 (germline): SGHRS, YFSETQ. CDR3 sequence reads: CASSLPGQDPGVEQYF. In DNA, the CDR3 is TGCGCCAGCAGCTTGCCAGGACAGGATCCGGGGGTCGAGCAGTACTTC.

This clonotype was detected ten times or more. This rearrangement joins TRBV5-1 to TRBJ2-7, with D possibly matching TRBD1 (5 bases). Trimming removed 0 bases at V and 6 bases at J, with 13 bases between. Germline V gene data show CDR1 as SGHRS and CDR2 as YFSETQ. CDR3 length equals 14 residues. The CDR3 sequence is CASSLGGSGSEQYF. Written as DNA, the CDR3 is TGCGCCAGCAGCTTGGGGGGTTCAGGGTCCGAGCAGTACTTC.

At least ten counts were recorded for this clonotype. This rearrangement joins TRBV7-8 to TRBJ1-2; D might be TRBD1 (5 bases). CDR1 SGHVS and CDR2 FQNEAQ come from the germline V gene. The V end was cut by 5 bases, the J end by 8 bases, with 15 bases between. The CDR3 loop spans 13 amino acids. The CDR3 bases are TGTGCCAGCAGCATCCTTTTGGGACGGGGCTACACCTTC. As protein: CASSILLGRGYTF. Using reference TRBV7-8 and TRBJ1-2 for the parts outside the CDR3, the full variable domain is GAGVSQSPRYKVAKRGQDVALRCDPISGHVSLFWYQQALGQGPEFLTYFQNEAQLDKSGLPSDRFFAERPEGSVSTLKIQRTQQEDSAVYLCASSILLGRGYTFGSGTRLTVV.

On this clonotype itself: This may arise from a read error, as a much more abundant clone is one base away. The chain joins TRBV2 to TRBJ2-1; tentatively, D is TRBD2 (6 bases). From germline, CDR1 is SNHLY and CDR2 FYNNEI. The CDR3 extends over 14 amino acids. Trimming cost V 6 bases and J 10 bases, with 19 bases left between them. The CDR3 region has the DNA TGTGCCAGCAGGGAACCGCTCTCCGGGGGAGAGCAGTTCTTC. Its protein product is CASREPLSGGEQFF.

This clonotype was detected ten times or more. This chain connects TRBV5-1 to TRBJ1-2, with D unresolved. CDR3 length equals 13 residues. CDR1 and CDR2 (germline): SGHRS, YFSETQ. V lost 5 bases and J 3 bases, leaving 11 bases between the germline ends. In nucleotides, the CDR3 is TGCGCCAGCAGGGGCCAGGTGGACTATGGCTACACCTTC. Protein product: CASRGQVDYGYTF.

The table lists this clonotype with many counts. The J gene is TRBJ2-7, the V gene TRBV29-1, with D possibly being TRBD1 or TRBD2 (5 bases each). Germline assignment: CDR1 SQVTM and CDR2 ANQGSEA. This CDR3 is 12 amino acids long. The ends were cut back, 4 bases at V and 2 bases at J, with 9 bases in the middle. In nucleotides, the CDR3 is TGCAGCGTTGGGGACGGCACCTACGAGCAGTACTTC. It translates to CSVGDGTYEQYF.

The chain recombines TRBV7-6 with TRBJ2-2; D remains ambiguous. Germline CDR1 reads SGHVS; CDR2 reads FNYEAQ. This CDR3 spans 14 amino acids. The V end was cut by 1 base, the J end by 4 bases, with 7 bases between. CDR3 DNA sequence: TGTGCCAGCAGCTTAGATCACATCACCGGGGAGCTGTTTTTT. Translation gives CASSLDHITGELFF.

The sample holds a few counts of this clonotype. This rearrangement joins TRBV2 to TRBJ1-2; TRBD1 matches 9 bases. J was trimmed by 3 bases and V by 5 bases; bases with no gene match: 10. The germline V gene has CDR1 SNHLY and CDR2 FYNNEI. The CDR3 length is 16 residues. CDR3: CASSFPPTGGDYGYTF. The CDR3, as DNA: TGTGCCAGCAGTTTTCCTCCGACAGGGGGGGACTATGGCTACACCTTC.

A remark on this clonotype: Germline and junction disagree at one end, which may indicate a read error. The chain uses TRBV4-1 and TRBJ2-1, with 9 bases fitting TRBD1. Germline CDR1 MGHRA, CDR2 YSYEKL. The CDR3 has 19 amino acids. CDR3 residues: CASSQVLGLGQGLYNEQVF. Here the CDR3 DNA reads TGCGCCAGCAGCCAAGTGCTGGGACTCGGACAGGGGCTATACAATGAGCAGGTCTTC.

This clonotype was counted ten times or more. V is TRBV4-1 and J is TRBJ2-3; D is uncertain. Trimming cost V 1 base and J 5 bases, with 10 bases left between them. Germline-derived CDR1 and CDR2 are MGHRA and YSYEKL. CDR3 length: 14 amino acids. CDR3 residues: CASSQVVLRDTQYF. CDR3 in DNA: TGCGCCAGCAGCCAAGTCGTCCTGAGAGATACGCAGTATTTT.

This chain connects TRBV10-3 to TRBJ2-7; TRBD2 aligns across 9 bases. Gene TRBJ2-5 matches the end of the DNA better, so the J call may be wrong. CDR1 and CDR2 from the germline V gene are ENHRY and SYGVKD. The CDR3 runs to 15 residues. The CDR3 loop reads CAISRASGDGETQYF. The CDR3 DNA sequence: TGTGCCATCAGCCGGGCTAGCGGGGATGGTGAGACCCAGTACTTC.

This clonotype occurred many times. The V and J genes are TRBV4-1 and TRBJ1-4; the D gene is possibly TRBD1 (5 bases). CDR3 length: 20 amino acids. Germline CDR1 MGHRA, CDR2 YSYEKL. Trimming removed 0 bases from V and 3 bases from J, with 23 bases in between. This CDR3 is CASSQDWVGQMTAPNEKLFF. The CDR3 nucleotides read TGCGCCAGCAGCCAAGATTGGGTGGGGCAGATGACTGCGCCTAATGAAAAACTGTTTTTT.

The chain carries TRBV4-2 and TRBJ2-3; TRBD2 matches 8 bases. The length of the CDR3 is 17 residues. CDR1 is LGHNA and CDR2 is YNFKEQ in the germline V gene. Trimming at V came to 0 bases and at J to 4 bases, leaving 9 bases not matched to a gene. The CDR3 nucleotides are TGTGCCAGCAGCCAAGAGGGTGGAGCGGGGGTGGCAGATACGCAGTATTTT. Translating it yields CASSQEGGAGVADTQYF.

This clonotype was seen a handful of times. The chain carries TRBV12-3 or TRBV12-4 and TRBJ2-2; D is possibly TRBD2 (5 bases). V gave up 3 bases and J gave up 4 bases, with 9 bases separating them. The CDR3 loop spans 14 amino acids. The CDR3 bases are TGTGCCAGCAGTTTCAAGGCGGGCACCGGGGAGCTGTTTTTT. This gives the protein CASSFKAGTGELFF.

With regard to this clonotype: This clone may be a read error of a much larger clone one base away. This rearrangement joins TRBV9 to TRBJ1-2; no clear D gene. Deletions cut 3 bases from V and 7 bases from J, with 22 bases between. The CDR3 runs 16 residues. Germline CDR1 and CDR2: SGDLS and YYNGEE. The CDR3 DNA reads as TGTGCCAGCAGCGCAGACCCCGGGAAGAGCGTAAGTGGCTACACCTTC. It specifies CASSADPGKSVSGYTF.